Listed here are 2 T cell receptor beta chains from one sample, sequenced in a study of OX40 agonist ivuxolimab in advanced cancers. Clones were sequenced by immunoSEQ multiplex PCR, and TCRdb holds only the in-frame ones, with some missing. The table shows more than 25,000 clones, with about 86% occurring only once. The source was CD4+ or CD8+ T cells sorted from blood, collected in a trial of the OX40 agonist ivuxolimab. The source is an adult with an advanced solid tumor such as melanoma, head and neck, liver or kidney cancer.

The V gene is TRBV23-1, the J gene TRBJ1-3; weak D call: TRBD1 (5 bases). TRBV23-1 has ORF status, its function being uncertain. The CDR3 runs to 16 residues. V was shortened by 5 bases and J by 0 bases, with 14 bases between the two germline ends. The CDR3 bases are TGCGCCAGCAGTACCCGGGACTTTTCCTCTGGAAACACCATATATTTT. This sequence encodes CASSTRDFSSGNTIYF.

This clone is deemed medium-sized. This chain joins TRBV9 and TRBJ2-6; 9 nucleotides agree with TRBD1. Trimming cost V 4 bases and J 0 bases; bases outside gene matches: 8. Per germline, CDR1 SGDLS and CDR2 YYNGEE. This CDR3 spans 18 amino acids. CDR3 sequence (DNA): TGTGCCAGCAGCCCTCCCGGGACAGGGAACTCTGGGGCCAACGTCCTGACTTTC. The encoded protein is CASSPPGTGNSGANVLTF.